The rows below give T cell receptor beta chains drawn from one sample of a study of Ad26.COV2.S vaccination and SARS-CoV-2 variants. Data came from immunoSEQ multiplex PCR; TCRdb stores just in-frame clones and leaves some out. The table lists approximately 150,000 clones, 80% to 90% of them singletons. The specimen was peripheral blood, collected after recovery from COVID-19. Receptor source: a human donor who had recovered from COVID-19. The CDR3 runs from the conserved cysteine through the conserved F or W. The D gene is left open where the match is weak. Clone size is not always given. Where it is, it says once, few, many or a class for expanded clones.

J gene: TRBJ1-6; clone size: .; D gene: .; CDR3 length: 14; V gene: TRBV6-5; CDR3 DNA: TGTGCCAGCAGAAAAACAGGGTCGGGATCACCCCTCCACTTT; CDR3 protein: CASRKTGSGSPLHF
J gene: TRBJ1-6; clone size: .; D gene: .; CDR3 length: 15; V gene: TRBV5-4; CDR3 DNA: TGTGCCAGCAGCTTAAGACAGGTCTATAATTCACCCCTCCACTTT; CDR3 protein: CASSLRQVYNSPLHF
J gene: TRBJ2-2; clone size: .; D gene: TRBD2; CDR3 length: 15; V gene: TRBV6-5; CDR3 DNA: TGTGCCAGCAGTTTCGGACTAGCGGGGCCCGGGGAGCTGTTTTTT; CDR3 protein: CASSFGLAGPGELFF
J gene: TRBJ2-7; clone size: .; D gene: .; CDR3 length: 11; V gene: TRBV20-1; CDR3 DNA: TGCAGTGCTTCTGCGGGCTACGAGCAGTACTTC; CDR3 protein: CSASAGYEQYF
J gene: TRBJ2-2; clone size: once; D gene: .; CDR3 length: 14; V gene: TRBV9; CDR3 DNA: TGTGCCAGCAGCGTAGTAGGGAACACCGGGGAGCTGTTTTTT; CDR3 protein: CASSVVGNTGELFF
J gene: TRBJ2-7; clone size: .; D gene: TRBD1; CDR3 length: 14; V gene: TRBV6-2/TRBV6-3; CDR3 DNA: TGTGCCAGCAGTTTAACAGGGGTGGCCTACGAGCAGTACTTC; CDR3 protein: CASSLTGVAYEQYF
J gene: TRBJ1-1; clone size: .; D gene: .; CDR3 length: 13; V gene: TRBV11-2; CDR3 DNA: TGTGCCAGCGGTCCGACTAGTTCTGGGGAAGCTTTCTTT; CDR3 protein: CASGPTSSGEAFF
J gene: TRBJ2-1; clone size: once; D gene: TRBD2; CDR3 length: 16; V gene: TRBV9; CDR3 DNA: TGTGCCAGCAGCGTTTCTAGCGGGGGGGCCCATAATGAGCAGTTCTTC; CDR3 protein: CASSVSSGGAHNEQFF
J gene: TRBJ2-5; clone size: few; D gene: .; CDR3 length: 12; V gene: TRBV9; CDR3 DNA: TGTGCCAGCAGCGTCGAGCAAGAGACCCAGTACTTC; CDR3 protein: CASSVEQETQYF
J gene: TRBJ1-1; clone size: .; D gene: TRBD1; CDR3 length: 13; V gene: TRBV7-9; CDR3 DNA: TGTGCCAGCACCCTAACAGGGGCAACTGAAGCTTTCTTT; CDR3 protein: CASTLTGATEAFF
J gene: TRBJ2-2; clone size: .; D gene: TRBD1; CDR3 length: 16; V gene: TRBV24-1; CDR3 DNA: TGTGCCACCAGTGATTACTGGACAGGGTCGACCGGGGAGCTGTTTTTT; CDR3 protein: CATSDYWTGSTGELFF
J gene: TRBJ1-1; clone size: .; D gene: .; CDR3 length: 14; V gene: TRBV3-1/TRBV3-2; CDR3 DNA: TGTGCCAGCAGGGCAGGATCGGATTTGGCTGAAGCTTTCTTT; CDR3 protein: CASRAGSDLAEAFF
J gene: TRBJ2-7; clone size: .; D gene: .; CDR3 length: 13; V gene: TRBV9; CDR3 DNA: TGTGCCAGCGGGTCCTGGGACTCGGGCGAGCAGTACTTC; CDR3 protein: CASGSWDSGEQYF
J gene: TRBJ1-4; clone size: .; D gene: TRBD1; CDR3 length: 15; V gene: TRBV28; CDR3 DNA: TGTGCCAGCACCTCAGCCGGGACAGGGAATGAAAAACTGTTTTTT; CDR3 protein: CASTSAGTGNEKLFF
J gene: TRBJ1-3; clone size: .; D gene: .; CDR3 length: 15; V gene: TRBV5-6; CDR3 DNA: TGTGCCAGCAGCTTGGACAGTGTCTCTGGAAACACCATATATTTT; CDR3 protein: CASSLDSVSGNTIYF
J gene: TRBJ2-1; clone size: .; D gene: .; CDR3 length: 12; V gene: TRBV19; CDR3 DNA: TGTGCCAGTAGTATGGGGTCCAGAGAGCAGTTCTTC; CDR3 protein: CASSMGSREQFF
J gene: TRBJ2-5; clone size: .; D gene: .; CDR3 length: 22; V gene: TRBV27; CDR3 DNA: TGTGCCAGCAGTTCGTATACCCCCGCCCCACTCTTAAATCAGGGGCGCAGGGAGACCCAGTACTTC; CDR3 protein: CASSSYTPAPLLNQGRRETQYF
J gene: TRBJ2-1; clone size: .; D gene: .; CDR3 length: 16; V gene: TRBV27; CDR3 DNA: TGTGCCAGCAGTCTGTTAGCCGGGAATACTTACAATGAGCAGTTCTTC; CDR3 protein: CASSLLAGNTYNEQFF
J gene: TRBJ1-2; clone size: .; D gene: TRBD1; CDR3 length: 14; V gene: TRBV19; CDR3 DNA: TGTGCCAGTGGATACCTCGGGACAGTGGGGGGCTACACCTTC; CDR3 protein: CASGYLGTVGGYTF
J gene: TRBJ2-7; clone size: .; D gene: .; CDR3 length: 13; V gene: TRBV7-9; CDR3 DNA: TGTGCCAGCAGCCGGAGCAGGGGCTACGAGCAGTACTTC; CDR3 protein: CASSRSRGYEQYF
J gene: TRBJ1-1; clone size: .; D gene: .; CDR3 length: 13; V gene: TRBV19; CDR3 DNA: TGTGCCAGTAGTATAGTGACTGATACTGAAGCTTTCTTT; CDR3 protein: CASSIVTDTEAFF
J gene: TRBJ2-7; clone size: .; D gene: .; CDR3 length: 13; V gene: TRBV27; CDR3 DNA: TGTGCCAGCAGTTTCACGGTTGGCATCGAGCAGTACTTC; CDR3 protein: CASSFTVGIEQYF
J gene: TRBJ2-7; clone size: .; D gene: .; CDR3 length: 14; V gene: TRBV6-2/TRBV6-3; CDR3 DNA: TGTGCCAGCAGTCGAACGTGGAGCTCCTACGAGCAGTACTTC; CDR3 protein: CASSRTWSSYEQYF
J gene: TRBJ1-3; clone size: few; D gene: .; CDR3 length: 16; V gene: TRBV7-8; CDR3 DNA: TGTGCCAGCAGCTCAAACCCCGGGCACTCTGGAAACACCATATATTTT; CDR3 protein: CASSSNPGHSGNTIYF
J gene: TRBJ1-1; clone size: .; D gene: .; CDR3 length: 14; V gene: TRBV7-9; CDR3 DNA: TGTGCCAGCAGCTTAACACAGGCGAACACTGAAGCTTTCTTT; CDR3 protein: CASSLTQANTEAFF
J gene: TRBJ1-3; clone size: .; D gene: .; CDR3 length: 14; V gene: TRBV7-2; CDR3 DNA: TGTGCCAGCAGCCCCACCGCCTCTGGAAACACCATATATTTT; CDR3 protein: CASSPTASGNTIYF
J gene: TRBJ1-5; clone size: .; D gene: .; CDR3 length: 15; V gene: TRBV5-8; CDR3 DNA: TGTGCCAGCAGCATACAGGGTTATAGCAATCAGCCCCAGCATTTT; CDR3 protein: CASSIQGYSNQPQHF
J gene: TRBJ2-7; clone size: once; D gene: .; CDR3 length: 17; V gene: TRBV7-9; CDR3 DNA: TGTGCCAGCAGCTTAGAGCCGGGGGCAGGGAGGAGATTCGAGCAGTACTTC; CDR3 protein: CASSLEPGAGRRFEQYF
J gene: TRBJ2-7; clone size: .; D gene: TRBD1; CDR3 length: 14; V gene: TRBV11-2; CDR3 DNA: TGTGCCAGCAGCCGGGGGACAGGGGTCTACGAGCAGTACTTC; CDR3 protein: CASSRGTGVYEQYF
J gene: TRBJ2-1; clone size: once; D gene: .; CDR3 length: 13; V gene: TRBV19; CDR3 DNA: TGTGCCAGTAGACGGGCCCTCTACAATGAGCAGTTCTTC; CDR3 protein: CASRRALYNEQFF
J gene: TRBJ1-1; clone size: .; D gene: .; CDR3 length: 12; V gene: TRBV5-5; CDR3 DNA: TGTGCCAGCAGCCAAAACCGGGACCCCGGGGTTTTT; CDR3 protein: CASSQNRDPGVF
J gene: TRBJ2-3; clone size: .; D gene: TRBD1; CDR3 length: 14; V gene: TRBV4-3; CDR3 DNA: TGCGCCAGCAGCCGGGACAGGGCCACAGATACGCAGTATTTT; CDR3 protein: CASSRDRATDTQYF
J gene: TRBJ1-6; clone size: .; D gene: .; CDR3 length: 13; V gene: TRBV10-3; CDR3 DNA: TGTGCCACAAAGCCAGGGGCCGGCTCACCCCTCCACTTT; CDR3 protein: CATKPGAGSPLHF
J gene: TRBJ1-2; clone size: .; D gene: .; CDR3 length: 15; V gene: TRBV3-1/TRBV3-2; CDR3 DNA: TGTGCCAGCAGCCAAGAAGGGGGGGCCTCCTATGGCTACACCTTC; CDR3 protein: CASSQEGGASYGYTF
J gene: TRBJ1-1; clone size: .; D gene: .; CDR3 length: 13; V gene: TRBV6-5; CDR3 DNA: TGTGCCAGCAGTTACACCTGGGACTCTGAAGCTTTCTTT; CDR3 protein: CASSYTWDSEAFF
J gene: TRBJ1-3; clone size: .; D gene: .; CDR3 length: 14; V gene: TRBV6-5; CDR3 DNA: TGTGCCAGCAGTTCTCAGATCTCTGGAAACACCATATATTTT; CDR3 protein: CASSSQISGNTIYF
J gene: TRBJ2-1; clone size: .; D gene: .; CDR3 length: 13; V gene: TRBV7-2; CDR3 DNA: TGTGCCAGCAGCTTAGGTGCCTACAATGAGCAGTTCTTC; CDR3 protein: CASSLGAYNEQFF
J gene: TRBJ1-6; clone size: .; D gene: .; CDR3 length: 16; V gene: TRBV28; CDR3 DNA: TGTGCCAGCAGTTCCCCCCAACTAGGCCCGGGACGGGGACTCGACTTT; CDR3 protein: CASSSPQLGPGRGLDF
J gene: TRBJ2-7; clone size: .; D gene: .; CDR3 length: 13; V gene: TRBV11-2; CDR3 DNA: TGTGCCAGCAGCCCGGGGACTCTGTACGAGCAGTACTTC; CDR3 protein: CASSPGTLYEQYF
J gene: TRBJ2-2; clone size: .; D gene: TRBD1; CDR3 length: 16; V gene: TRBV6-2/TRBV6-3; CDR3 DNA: TGTGCCAGCAGTCTCTCCGGGACAGGGTTTTCAGGGGAGCTGTTTTTT; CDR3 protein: CASSLSGTGFSGELFF
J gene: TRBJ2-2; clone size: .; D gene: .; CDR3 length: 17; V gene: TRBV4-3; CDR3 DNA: TGCGCCAGCAGCCAGGGTACAACAGGGGCGGGGATCGGGGAGCTGTTTTTT; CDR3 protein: CASSQGTTGAGIGELFF